These T cell receptor beta chains were read from a single sample in a study of cytomegalovirus exposure and HLA in healthy donors. This table comes from immunoSEQ multiplex PCR, and its TCRdb copy is limited to in-frame clones, with some not included. The sample has about 190,000 clones, about four fifths seen once. The sequenced material came from PBMCs. These receptors originate from a man aged 18-30 years in good health and CMV-seropositive. The CDR3 runs from the conserved cysteine through the conserved F or W. D genes are given only for firm matches.

v_call: TRBV28; d_call: -; j_call: TRBJ1-5; cdr3_aa: CASSSPRQVGHQPQHF
v_call: TRBV5-4; d_call: -; j_call: TRBJ2-1; cdr3_aa: CASSLGQSYNEQFF
v_call: TRBV27; d_call: -; j_call: TRBJ2-1; cdr3_aa: CASSGGNEQFF
v_call: TRBV9; d_call: -; j_call: TRBJ1-2; cdr3_aa: CASSVTGDYGYTF
v_call: TRBV19; d_call: -; j_call: TRBJ1-1; cdr3_aa: CATLDGLATEAFF
v_call: TRBV5-4; d_call: -; j_call: TRBJ2-7; cdr3_aa: CASSHPGSYEQYF
v_call: TRBV5-6; d_call: -; j_call: TRBJ2-5; cdr3_aa: CASSLVRETQYF
v_call: TRBV27; d_call: -; j_call: TRBJ2-1; cdr3_aa: CASRPRGLYNEQFF
v_call: TRBV6-5; d_call: TRBD1; j_call: TRBJ1-1; cdr3_aa: CASSYGQGFGTEAFF
v_call: TRBV28; d_call: TRBD1; j_call: TRBJ2-5; cdr3_aa: CASSQQGVGETQYF
v_call: TRBV6-5; d_call: -; j_call: TRBJ1-1; cdr3_aa: CASSYSIPGQTEAFF
v_call: TRBV7-6; d_call: TRBD2; j_call: TRBJ2-1; cdr3_aa: CASSLVLAGYSPYNEQFF
v_call: TRBV5-1; d_call: -; j_call: TRBJ2-2; cdr3_aa: CASSLGDETGRTGELFF
v_call: TRBV5-4; d_call: TRBD1; j_call: TRBJ1-5; cdr3_aa: CASSATGEASQPQHF
v_call: TRBV4-3; d_call: -; j_call: TRBJ1-2; cdr3_aa: CASSQGPDSNYGYTF
v_call: TRBV9; d_call: -; j_call: TRBJ1-3; cdr3_aa: CASSVLGLSGNTIYF
v_call: TRBV28; d_call: -; j_call: TRBJ1-1; cdr3_aa: CASSSHYKNVGNTEAFF
v_call: TRBV7-8; d_call: TRBD1; j_call: TRBJ2-7; cdr3_aa: CASSLGGTGDYEQYF
v_call: TRBV28; d_call: -; j_call: TRBJ1-1; cdr3_aa: CASSLGPAGTEAFF
v_call: TRBV2; d_call: TRBD1; j_call: TRBJ1-2; cdr3_aa: CASSEPGRGVNYGYTF
v_call: TRBV1; d_call: -; j_call: TRBJ2-2; cdr3_aa: CTSSPVGKRTNTGELFF
v_call: TRBV5-1; d_call: -; j_call: TRBJ2-3; cdr3_aa: CASSLDSQLSTDTQYF
v_call: TRBV15; d_call: TRBD2; j_call: TRBJ2-1; cdr3_aa: CATSGSGSVDDEQFF
v_call: TRBV28; d_call: TRBD2; j_call: TRBJ2-3; cdr3_aa: CASRNSGRLSDTQYF
v_call: TRBV6-1; d_call: -; j_call: TRBJ1-1; cdr3_aa: CASSGQGMLSTEAFF
v_call: TRBV15; d_call: TRBD1; j_call: TRBJ1-2; cdr3_aa: CATSREGGGQGNYGYTF
v_call: TRBV18; d_call: -; j_call: TRBJ2-2; cdr3_aa: CASSLDTWDTGELFF
v_call: TRBV7-2; d_call: TRBD2; j_call: TRBJ2-7; cdr3_aa: CASSGGGLAGASSYEQYF
v_call: TRBV7-9; d_call: -; j_call: TRBJ2-5; cdr3_aa: CASSPKGEETQYF
v_call: TRBV4-3; d_call: TRBD1; j_call: TRBJ1-2; cdr3_aa: CASSQEFGTTGVGYTF
v_call: TRBV9; d_call: -; j_call: TRBJ2-1; cdr3_aa: CASSGLVYNEQFF
v_call: TRBV28; d_call: TRBD1; j_call: TRBJ1-1; cdr3_aa: CASSDGQARPDF
v_call: TRBV9; d_call: TRBD2; j_call: TRBJ2-1; cdr3_aa: CASSVGAGGFHNEQFF
v_call: TRBV7-8; d_call: -; j_call: TRBJ1-1; cdr3_aa: CASSPEDSLNTEAFF
v_call: TRBV30; d_call: TRBD1; j_call: TRBJ1-5; cdr3_aa: CAWGQGVNQPQHF
v_call: TRBV9; d_call: -; j_call: TRBJ2-3; cdr3_aa: CASSFPTGGPTDTQYF
v_call: TRBV6-1; d_call: TRBD2; j_call: TRBJ2-1; cdr3_aa: CASSGGLGGEQFF
v_call: TRBV6-5; d_call: TRBD1; j_call: TRBJ1-1; cdr3_aa: CASTLGTEVNTEAFF
v_call: TRBV27; d_call: TRBD2; j_call: TRBJ2-1; cdr3_aa: CASSLWTSGNNEQFF
v_call: TRBV4-1; d_call: -; j_call: TRBJ1-2; cdr3_aa: CASSQESPEVQGAYGYTF
v_call: TRBV29-1; d_call: -; j_call: TRBJ2-7; cdr3_aa: CSVRESGYEQYF
v_call: TRBV27; d_call: TRBD2; j_call: TRBJ2-3; cdr3_aa: CASSLYGFGGGREDTQYF
v_call: TRBV6-1; d_call: -; j_call: TRBJ1-5; cdr3_aa: CASDIGLNQPQHF
v_call: TRBV5-1; d_call: -; j_call: TRBJ2-2; cdr3_aa: CASSEQMNTGELFF
v_call: TRBV7-9; d_call: TRBD2; j_call: TRBJ2-1; cdr3_aa: CASSFPGLAGGPSYNEQFF
v_call: TRBV30; d_call: -; j_call: TRBJ2-5; cdr3_aa: CAWSLGIQETQYF
v_call: TRBV19; d_call: TRBD2; j_call: TRBJ2-1; cdr3_aa: CASRRMVRGLAGGRSRQFF
v_call: TRBV4-3; d_call: TRBD2; j_call: TRBJ2-1; cdr3_aa: CASSQEFSGRWPYNEQFF
v_call: TRBV7-6; d_call: -; j_call: TRBJ2-5; cdr3_aa: CASSLPTGQYF
v_call: TRBV5-1; d_call: -; j_call: TRBJ1-5; cdr3_aa: CASRLDGEQGAQHF
v_call: TRBV27; d_call: -; j_call: TRBJ2-1; cdr3_aa: CASSLGGGLYNEQFF
v_call: TRBV28; d_call: -; j_call: TRBJ1-4; cdr3_aa: CASSSRWGQDNEKLFF
v_call: TRBV11-1; d_call: -; j_call: TRBJ2-7; cdr3_aa: CASSLKGQIYEQYF
v_call: TRBV28; d_call: TRBD2; j_call: TRBJ2-7; cdr3_aa: CASSLEPGREGQKYYEQYF
v_call: TRBV13; d_call: -; j_call: TRBJ2-3; cdr3_aa: CASSPPYTDTQYF